This entry lists 21 T cell receptor beta chains sequenced from one sample in a study of graft-versus-host responses after intestinal transplantation. Generated by immunoSEQ multiplex PCR, the TCRdb table keeps only in-frame clones and is missing some. The sample includes 150,000 or so clones, around 90% seen only once; the top ten take approximately 0.2%. These receptors' targets are unknown. Specimen: unstimulated CD4+ T cells sorted from spleen or lymph node cells, collected before intestinal transplant. These receptors came from a human donor who received an intestinal transplant.

In DNA form, the CDR3 reads TGTGCCAGCAGCTTTCAGGGAGAGGGACAGCCCCAGCATTTT. Protein sequence: CASSFQGEGQPQHF. The genes are TRBV5-5 and TRBJ1-5; weak D call: TRBD1 (5 bases). Trimming removed 2 bases at V and 7 bases at J, with 13 bases between. This CDR3 has 14 amino acids. In germline, CDR1 is SGHKS, CDR2 YYEKEE (reference sequence).

This clone appeared once. This chain uses TRBV25-1 with TRBJ1-2, with 9 bases aligning to TRBD1. The V gene end was trimmed by 2 bases and the J gene end by 4 bases; junction bases not matched to a gene: 5. The germline gives CDR1 MGHDK, CDR2 SYGVNS. This CDR3 has 15 amino acids. This CDR3 is CASSEVETGGYGYTF. The DNA for the CDR3 is TGTGCCAGCAGTGAAGTAGAGACAGGGGGCTATGGCTACACCTTC.

For the CDR3, the DNA is TGTGCCAGCATAGAGAGACTAGCGGGAGGTGAGCAGTTCTTC. Translating it yields CASIERLAGGEQFF. The chain is built from TRBV2 and TRBJ2-1, with TRBD2 identical over 13 bases. The V segment lost 7 bases and the J segment 9 bases; nucleotides outside the gene matches: 6. This CDR3 is 14 amino acids long. Germline CDR1 SNHLY, CDR2 FYNNEI. The entire variable domain, with the rest obtained from reference TRBV2 and TRBJ2-1, is as follows: EPEVTQTPSHQVTQMGQEVILRCVPISNHLYFYWYRQILGQKVEFLVSFYNNEISEKSEIFDDQFSVERPDGSNFTLKIRSTKLEDSAMYFCASIERLAGGEQFFGPGTRLTVL.

The chain combines TRBV28 with TRBJ2-3; TRBD2 agrees at 11 bases. The CDR3 runs 22 residues. Germline CDR1 is MDHEN and CDR2 is SYDVKM. With 6 bases clipped from V and 5 bases from J, the junction kept 28 bases outside the gene matches. The CDR3 spells CASRGRRYDRRLAGSRGDTQYF. The CDR3 DNA follows: TGTGCCAGCAGGGGTAGGAGGTACGACAGGAGACTAGCGGGATCGAGGGGAGATACGCAGTATTTT.

The V call is TRBV5-4, the J call TRBJ1-3; D ambiguous. The V end lost 0 bases, the J end lost 3 bases, and 16 bases lay between the germline ends. Germline-derived CDR1 and CDR2 are SGHNT and YYREEE (reference sequence). The CDR3 loop spans 17 amino acids. The CDR3 is CASSLDSFPWGGNTIYF. The CDR3 DNA reads as TGTGCCAGCAGCTTGGACTCTTTCCCGTGGGGTGGAAACACCATATATTTT.

This chain connects TRBV10-3 to TRBJ2-3; 9 nucleotides line up with TRBD1. This CDR3 spans 15 amino acids. Germline CDR1 reads ENHRY; CDR2 reads SYGVKD. V shed 8 bases, J shed 4 bases, and the junction held 10 bases outside the gene matches. The CDR3 reads CAISRDREVADTQYF. As DNA, the CDR3 is TGTGCCATCTCGCGGGACAGGGAGGTAGCAGATACGCAGTATTTT.

The chain is built from TRBV9 and TRBJ2-6, with 11 bases aligning to TRBD1. This CDR3 has 20 residues. V dropped 0 bases and J dropped 1; count of bases not matched to a gene: 9. Germline V CDR1 and CDR2: SGDLS, YYNGEE. CDR3 sequence (DNA): TGTGCCAGCAGCGTAGGGACAGGGGGCGCGACTCGATCTGGGGCCAACGTCCTGACTTTC. As protein: CASSVGTGGATRSGANVLTF.

V usage is TRBV14 and J usage is TRBJ1-6; 9 positions agree with TRBD1. The CDR3 consists of 17 residues. J was trimmed by 6 bases and V by 3 bases; bases with no gene match: 9. Germline CDR1 and CDR2: SGHDN and FVKESK. As DNA, the CDR3 is TGTGCCAGCAGCCAGAGCCACCCGGGACAGGGTAATTCACCCCTCCACTTT. This gives the protein CASSQSHPGQGNSPLHF.

The chain combines TRBV19 with TRBJ2-5; TRBD2 aligns across 8 bases. The V and J ends lost 3 bases and 2 bases, in that order; junction bases with no gene match: 8. The CDR3 totals 16 residues. CDR1 LNHDA and CDR2 SQIVND come from the germline V gene (reference sequence). The CDR3: CASSIGGLVVQETQYF. As DNA, the CDR3 is TGTGCCAGTAGTATTGGGGGACTAGTAGTTCAAGAGACCCAGTACTTC.

This clone appeared once. This chain connects TRBV27 to TRBJ2-1; 7 bases fit TRBD2. The CDR3 has 15 residues. V lost 1 base to trimming and J lost 4 bases; unmatched junction nucleotides: 4. The germline V gene encodes CDR1 MNHEY and CDR2 SMNVEV (reference sequence). Here the CDR3 DNA reads TGTGCCAGCAGTTTATTAGCGGGCGGATACAATGAGCAGTTCTTC. Its translation is CASSLLAGGYNEQFF.

The chain is built from TRBV5-5 and TRBJ2-1; D is possibly TRBD2 (6 bases). The CDR3 has 14 amino acids. V lost 5 bases, J lost 4 bases, and 13 bases lay in between. Germline values: CDR1 SGHKS, CDR2 YYEKEE (reference sequence). This CDR3 is CASRWDSLYNEQFF. The CDR3 region has the DNA TGTGCCAGCAGATGGGACTCCTTATACAATGAGCAGTTCTTC.

The rearrangement uses TRBV6-5 and TRBJ2-1, with TRBD2 matching over 11 bases. Germline V gives CDR1 MNHEY, CDR2 SVGAGI. The CDR3 covers 16 residues. V gave up 2 bases and J gave up 6 bases; unmatched junction bases: 6. CDR3 sequence (DNA): TGTGCCAGCAGTTACCTCCTAGCGGGAGGTTTCAATGAGCAGTTCTTC. Encoded protein: CASSYLLAGGFNEQFF.

J is TRBJ2-1 and V is TRBV4-3, with TRBD2 matching 11 bases. J gave up 3 bases and V 1 base, and 8 bases lay outside the gene matches. The CDR3 totals 18 residues. Germline CDR1 and CDR2: LGHNA and YSLEER. Written as DNA, the CDR3 is TGCGCCAGCAGCCAAGTAGCGGGGACTAGCGGAATCTACAATGAGCAGTTCTTC. Translated, it gives CASSQVAGTSGIYNEQFF.

The gene calls are TRBV7-9 and TRBJ2-7; D is undetermined. Germline V gene sequence: CDR1 SEHNR, CDR2 FQNEAQ (reference sequence). V lost 5 bases and J 0 bases, leaving 17 bases between the germline ends. This CDR3 comprises 16 residues. CDR3 amino acids: CASSLYKFWSSYEQYF. CDR3 coding DNA: TGTGCCAGCAGCCTGTACAAGTTTTGGAGCTCCTACGAGCAGTACTTC.

The genes are TRBV5-1 and TRBJ1-2; TRBD1 might be the D (6 bases). V lost 4 bases, J lost 4 bases, and 14 bases lay in between. Germline CDR1 reads SGHRS; CDR2 reads YFSETQ. The CDR3 covers 14 residues. In DNA form, the CDR3 reads TGCGCCAGCAGCCCCCGAGGGGGGGGCTATGGCTACACCTTC. The encoded protein is CASSPRGGGYGYTF.

The genes are TRBV28 and TRBJ2-7; TRBD2 aligns across 7 bases. The CDR3 is 15 amino acids. Germline values: CDR1 MDHEN, CDR2 SYDVKM. Trimming cost V 3 bases and J 2 bases; bases outside gene matches: 7. As DNA, the CDR3 is TGTGCCAGCAGTTTCACCGGGAGGCTAACCTACGAGCAGTACTTC. This translates into CASSFTGRLTYEQYF.

The gene calls are TRBV28 and TRBJ2-3; 7 positions agree with TRBD2. Germline values: CDR1 MDHEN, CDR2 SYDVKM. The CDR3 runs to 16 residues. V trimming: 4 bases; J trimming: 5 bases; junction bases outside the gene matches: 12. The CDR3 reads CASSSPSAGEGDTQYF. For the CDR3, the DNA is TGTGCCAGCAGTTCCCCCTCCGCGGGAGAGGGAGATACGCAGTATTTT.

The gene calls are TRBV29-1 and TRBJ2-7; TRBD1 might be the D (6 bases). Germline assignment: CDR1 SQVTM and CDR2 ANQGSEA. The CDR3 covers 13 residues. Trimming removed 7 bases from V and 3 bases from J, with 16 bases in between. The CDR3 region is CSALRDTHYEQYF. Written as DNA, the CDR3 is TGCAGCGCTCTCCGGGACACCCACTACGAGCAGTACTTC.

The V call is TRBV19, the J call TRBJ1-6; 8 bases line up with TRBD1. Germline CDR1 LNHDA, CDR2 SQIVND (reference sequence). V dropped 6 bases and J dropped 7; count of bases not matched to a gene: 5. The CDR3 is 14 residues long. The CDR3 DNA sequence: TGTGCCAGTAGCCCCGGACAGGGAAATTCACCCCTCCACTTT. This codes for CASSPGQGNSPLHF. Supplemented by reference TRBV19 and TRBJ1-6, the full variable domain reads DGGITQSPKYLFRKEGQNVTLSCEQNLNHDAMYWYRQDPGQGLRLIYYSQIVNDFQKGDIAEGYSVSREKKESFPLTVTSAQKNPTAFYLCASSPGQGNSPLHFGNGTRLTVT.

The rearrangement joins TRBV10-3 to TRBJ2-3; 11 positions agree with TRBD2. Germline lookup yields CDR1 ENHRY and CDR2 SYGVKD. Trimming took 0 bases from V and 4 from J; bases not matched to a gene: 0. This CDR3 region has 15 residues. CDR3 DNA: TGTGCCATCAGTGAGTCTAGCGGGAGGGCAGATACGCAGTATTTT. This gives the protein CAISESSGRADTQYF.

V is TRBV7-2 and J is TRBJ1-4, with 8 positions matching TRBD1. Losses at the gene ends were 5 bases for V and 3 bases for J; bases not matched to a gene: 11. The germline CDR1 and CDR2 sequences are SGHTA and FQGNSA. CDR3 length: 17 amino acids. The CDR3 here is CASSPYRGSLANEKLFF. The CDR3 DNA reads as TGTGCCAGCAGCCCTTACAGGGGGAGTTTGGCTAATGAAAAACTGTTTTTT.